The next 24 T cell receptor beta chains were all read from a single sample in a study of T-cell memory formation after mild COVID-19. A single record per CDR3 protein comes from TCRdb applying MiXCR to the 5' RACE reads. This table has about 270,000 distinct CDR3 sequences, about 16% appearing once. Sequencing input: PBMCs or a T cell subset sorted from them (not recorded which). The receptors were sampled from an adult woman who had mild COVID-19 (a few samples of this study predate the infection). Cell type and time point are not known.

The chain uses TRBV24-1 and TRBJ2-5; D may match TRBD1 or TRBD2 (5 bases each). This CDR3 is 16 amino acids long. Germline loops: CDR1 KGHDR, CDR2 SFDVKD. V was trimmed by 3 bases and J by 4 bases, leaving 17 bases between them. The CDR3 DNA reads as TGTGCCACCAGTGATCCGGTCGCGAGGGGCGGAGAGACCCAGTACTTC. It codes for CATSDPVARGGETQYF.

This clonotype was found a few times. The rearrangement uses TRBV5-1 and TRBJ2-3, with 8 bases that match TRBD2. The CDR3 length is 14 residues. CDR1 is SGHRS and CDR2 is YFSETQ in the germline V gene. V shed 4 bases, J shed 3 bases, and the junction held 4 bases outside the gene matches. The CDR3 region is CASSPVAGTDTQYF. Here the CDR3 DNA reads TGCGCCAGCAGCCCGGTAGCGGGGACAGATACGCAGTATTTT.

This sequence joins TRBV19 and TRBJ2-7, with 8 bases aligning to TRBD1. Looked up from germline, CDR1 is LNHDA and CDR2 is SQIVND (reference sequence). The CDR3 is 14 residues long. Germline trimming cut 7 bases from V and 2 bases from J; bases unmatched to any gene: 7. CDR3 amino acids: CASNRGTGTYEQYF. CDR3 nucleotides: TGTGCCAGTAATCGGGGGACAGGCACCTACGAGCAGTACTTC.

This clonotype was seen more than once but under ten times. The chain carries TRBV12-3 or TRBV12-4 and TRBJ2-1, with 10 positions matching TRBD1. Trimming at V came to 3 bases and at J to 5 bases, leaving 4 bases not matched to a gene. The CDR3 runs to 15 residues. In DNA form, the CDR3 reads TGTGCCAGCAGTTTGACGGGACAGGGGAACAATGAGCAGTTCTTC. This codes for CASSLTGQGNNEQFF.

A few counts support this clonotype. The rearrangement uses TRBV3-1 and TRBJ1-4; 7 positions match TRBD1. Germline V gives CDR1 LGHDT, CDR2 YNNKEL (reference sequence). This CDR3 comprises 14 residues. V lost 5 bases to trimming and J lost 8 bases; unmatched junction nucleotides: 8. Written as DNA, the CDR3 is TGTGCCAGCAGCGACAGGGTGGTGGAAGAAAAACTGTTTTTT. This encodes CASSDRVVEEKLFF.

This rearrangement joins TRBV29-1 to TRBJ2-6; no firm D call. Germline lookup yields CDR1 SQVTM and CDR2 ANQGSEA. V was trimmed by 1 base and J by 2 bases, leaving 3 bases between them. The CDR3 contains 13 residues. CDR3 amino acids: CSVEAAGANVLTF. DNA of the CDR3: TGCAGCGTTGAAGCAGCTGGGGCCAACGTCCTGACTTTC. Drawing the rest from reference TRBV29-1 and TRBJ2-6, the complete variable domain is SAVISQKPSRDICQRGTSLTIQCQVDSQVTMMFWYRQQPGQSLTLIATANQGSEATYESGFVIDKFPISRPNLTFSTLTVSNMSPEDSSIYLCSVEAAGANVLTFGAGSRLTVL.

This clonotype has only a few counts. The rearrangement joins TRBV2 to TRBJ2-1; D remains unclear. The CDR3 is made up of 15 amino acids. Per germline, CDR1 SNHLY and CDR2 FYNNEI. The V end lost 6 bases, the J end lost 5 bases, and 17 bases lay between the germline ends. CDR3 DNA: TGTGCCAGCAGGATTCAAGGGATCGCAAACAATGAGCAGTTCTTC. Protein sequence: CASRIQGIANNEQFF. Variable domain in full (rest from reference TRBV2 and TRBJ2-1): EPEVTQTPSHQVTQMGQEVILRCVPISNHLYFYWYRQILGQKVEFLVSFYNNEISEKSEIFDDQFSVERPDGSNFTLKIRSTKLEDSAMYFCASRIQGIANNEQFFGPGTRLTVL.

This clonotype was seen a single time. DNA for the CDR3: TGTGCCAGCTCACCCCGCGGGGACGACGAGCAGTACTTC. This gives the protein CASSPRGDDEQYF. The rearrangement joins TRBV18 to TRBJ2-7, with D perhaps TRBD2 (6 bases). Germline CDR1 is KGHSH and CDR2 is LQKENI. The V gene lost 3 bases and the J gene lost 5 bases, with 11 bases spanning the gap. This CDR3 is 13 amino acids long. Full variable domain (rest looked up from reference TRBV18 and TRBJ2-7): NAGVMQNPRHLVRRRGQEARLRCSPMKGHSHVYWYRQLPEEGLKFMVYLQKENIIDESGMPKERFSAEFPKEGPSILRIQQVVRGDSAAYFCASSPRGDDEQYFGPGTRLTVT.

Turning to this clonotype: The final CDR3 position lacks the conserved phenylalanine or tryptophan, pointing to a likely read error. This chain joins TRBV20-1 and TRBJ1-2; D is possibly TRBD1 (5 bases). CDR3 length equals 14 residues. Germline assignment: CDR1 DFQATT and CDR2 SNEGSKA (reference sequence). V was shortened by 6 bases and J by 6 bases, with 20 bases between the two germline ends. The CDR3 region is CSALPRDRGNGYTL. The CDR3 coding sequence is TGCAGTGCCCTCCCGCGGGACCGCGGTAATGGCTACACCTTA.

This clonotype was observed a handful of times. The chain recombines TRBV7-2 with TRBJ2-5; D assignment may be TRBD1 or TRBD2 (5 bases each). Germline lookup yields CDR1 SGHTA and CDR2 FQGNSA. CDR3 size: 14 residues. The V and J ends lost 5 bases and 5 bases respectively, with 15 bases between them. CDR3 DNA sequence: TGTGCCAGCAGCCTGTGGGGGAGTATGGAGACCCAGTACTTC. Translation gives CASSLWGSMETQYF.

This chain links TRBV12-3 or TRBV12-4 with TRBJ1-2; D gene ambiguous. V was shortened by 7 bases and J by 2 bases, with 17 bases between the two germline ends. The CDR3 is made up of 15 amino acids. The CDR3 here is CASTEERSANYGYTF. In nucleotides, the CDR3 is TGTGCCAGCACCGAGGAGAGGTCGGCCAACTATGGCTACACCTTC.

This clonotype was observed at least ten times. The chain combines TRBV4-2 with TRBJ2-2; 7 nucleotides line up with TRBD2. The CDR3 consists of 15 residues. Germline trimming cut 3 bases from V and 2 bases from J; bases unmatched to any gene: 3. Germline V gene data show CDR1 as LGHNA and CDR2 as YNFKEQ. The CDR3 region has the DNA TGTGCCAGCAGCCAGGGGGACTACAACACCGGGGAGCTGTTTTTT. Translated: CASSQGDYNTGELFF.

This clonotype was counted between two and nine times. The rearrangement joins TRBV5-6 to TRBJ1-6, with 7 bases aligning to TRBD1. CDR1 is SGHDT and CDR2 is YYEEEE in the germline V gene. There are 14 residues in the CDR3. The J segment lost 10 bases and the V segment lost 1 base, leaving 5 bases of the junction unmatched. CDR3 residues: CASSLNRGQSPLHF. The CDR3 DNA reads TGTGCCAGCAGCTTGAACAGGGGCCAATCACCCCTCCACTTT.

The chain links TRBV20-1 to TRBJ2-7; 8 nucleotides match TRBD2. J lost 2 bases, V lost 0 bases, and 6 bases had no gene match. The CDR3 is 15 amino acids. Germline assignment: CDR1 DFQATT and CDR2 SNEGSKA (reference sequence). CDR3 bases: TGCAGTGCTAGAGATTACGGGAGGGGTACCTACGAGCAGTACTTC. Translation gives CSARDYGRGTYEQYF.

The table lists this clonotype with many counts. The chain joins TRBV5-1 to TRBJ2-1; no clear D. This CDR3 comprises 12 residues. Looked up from germline, CDR1 is SGHRS and CDR2 is YFSETQ. V was clipped by 4 bases and J by 5 bases, with 7 bases between them. The CDR3 spells CASSEVHNEQFF. CDR3 in DNA: TGCGCCAGCAGCGAGGTACACAATGAGCAGTTCTTC.

The chain joins TRBV7-2 to TRBJ2-1; 11 bases fit TRBD2. In germline, CDR1 is SGHTA, CDR2 FQGNSA. This CDR3 region has 17 residues. Unmatched junction bases numbered 7, after V lost 1 base and J lost 5 bases. CDR3 nucleotide sequence: TGTGCCAGCAGCTTAGTGCCTACGACTAGCGGGAACAATGAGCAGTTCTTC. Translation: CASSLVPTTSGNNEQFF.

This clonotype was observed a handful of times. The chain joins TRBV6-2 or TRBV6-3 to TRBJ2-4; D is unresolved. CDR3 length equals 14 residues. Trimming removed 3 bases at V and 9 bases at J, with 15 bases between. Germline loops: CDR1 MNHEY, CDR2 SVGEGT. The CDR3 region has the DNA TGTGCCAGCAGTTATGAGAACATCAGAGGCATTCAGTACTTC. Its protein product is CASSYENIRGIQYF.

This clonotype was found a few times. The rearrangement joins TRBV7-2 to TRBJ2-1; no clear D gene. The germline V gene encodes CDR1 SGHTA and CDR2 FQGNSA. V lost 1 base and J 4 bases, leaving 8 bases between the germline ends. The CDR3 spans 14 residues. The CDR3 nucleotides are TGTGCCAGCAGCTTAGGGCGCCAGTACAATGAGCAGTTCTTC. As protein: CASSLGRQYNEQFF.

A few counts support this clonotype. The chain recombines TRBV7-2 with TRBJ2-5, with TRBD2 matching 7 bases. The CDR3 sequence is 16 residues long. CDR1 SGHTA and CDR2 FQGNSA come from the germline V gene. After removal of 5 bases from V and 4 bases from J, the junction contained 13 bases not matched to a gene. The CDR3 DNA reads TGTGCCAGCAGCCCGGTACGACTAGCTAGCGGAGAGACCCAGTACTTC. It codes for CASSPVRLASGETQYF. The full variable domain, in which reference TRBV7-2 and TRBJ2-5 provide the parts outside the CDR3, is GAGVSQSPSNKVTEKGKDVELRCDPISGHTALYWYRQSLGQGLEFLIYFQGNSAPDKSGLPSDRFSAERTGGSVSTLTIQRTQQEDSAVYLCASSPVRLASGETQYFGPGTRLLVL.

In its sample, this clonotype was seen many times. The chain uses TRBV24-1 and TRBJ1-1, with D tentatively TRBD1 (6 bases). Trimming removed 7 bases at V and 4 bases at J, with 18 bases between. Germline V lookup: CDR1 KGHDR, CDR2 SFDVKD. The length of the CDR3 is 15 residues. The chain's CDR3 is CATRGGGRSGTEAFF. CDR3 in DNA: TGTGCCACCAGGGGTGGGGGCAGATCGGGCACTGAAGCTTTCTTT.

In its sample, this clonotype was seen many times. The V gene is TRBV18, the J gene TRBJ2-7; D not certain. The length of the CDR3 is 14 residues. From germline, CDR1 is KGHSH and CDR2 LQKENI. V was cut by 4 bases and J by 2 bases, with 12 bases left in between. This CDR3 is CASSREDTTYEQYF. DNA of the CDR3: TGTGCCAGCTCACGGGAAGACACTACCTACGAGCAGTACTTC.

This clonotype was detected a few times. The chain combines TRBV5-1 with TRBJ1-1, with TRBD1 identical over 7 bases. Per germline, CDR1 SGHRS and CDR2 YFSETQ. This CDR3 comprises 15 residues. J was trimmed by 1 base and V by 2 bases; bases with no gene match: 5. The CDR3 sequence: CASSLDRVANTEAFF. CDR3 nucleotides: TGCGCCAGCAGCTTAGACAGGGTTGCGAACACTGAAGCTTTCTTT. The full variable domain, its missing parts supplied by reference TRBV5-1 and TRBJ1-1, is KAGVTQTPRYLIKTRGQQVTLSCSPISGHRSVSWYQQTPGQGLQFLFEYFSETQRNKGNFPGRFSGRQFSNSRSEMNVSTLELGDSALYLCASSLDRVANTEAFFGQGTRLTVV.

The chain couples TRBV29-1 to TRBJ2-2; weak D call: TRBD2 (7 bases). There are 16 residues in the CDR3. Between the trimmed V and J ends, which lost 6 bases and 0 bases, there was a span of 17 bases. Per the germline V gene, CDR1 is SQVTM and CDR2 is ANQGSEA. This chain's CDR3 is CSVLTEGGTNTGELFF. DNA for the CDR3: TGCAGCGTACTTACTGAGGGGGGGACGAACACCGGGGAGCTGTTTTTT.

This chain links TRBV5-6 with TRBJ2-7; 12 nucleotides agree with TRBD1. The CDR3 covers 17 residues. Germline CDR1 is SGHDT and CDR2 is YYEEEE. J gave up 5 bases and V 4 bases, and 13 bases lay outside the gene matches. The DNA for the CDR3 is TGTGCCAGCAGCCCACCCCCCGGGACAGGGGGCAAGGACGAGCAGTACTTC. This translates into CASSPPPGTGGKDEQYF.